The sequence of this T cell receptor beta chain was determined in a study of cytomegalovirus exposure and HLA in healthy donors. With regard to this clone: Its matching antigen is unknown.

The study's findings and limits: As was reported, the HLA-A and HLA-B alleles of most subjects were accurately predicted from TCR beta sequences. Earlier analysis looked at TCR beta V segments, and most were productive about 90% or about 30% of the time. Most likely, a cluster of highly shared sequence variants arose as a sequencing artifact.

The CDR3 loop spans 14 amino acids. Per the germline V gene, CDR1 is MNHEY and CDR2 is SMNVEV (reference sequence). V lost 6 bases to trimming and J lost 7 bases; unmatched junction nucleotides: 8. 60 Vbeta and 13 Jbeta primers were used in PCR. Authors' methods: Later, roughly 86 million unique TCR beta chains were counted in an analysis, and around 11 million of them were shared. The table came from immunoSEQ multiplex PCR; TCRdb's copy has only in-frame clones and leaves some out. That table is the source of V, J and clone size, and D and trimming were worked out from the DNA. The table records about 69,000 clones, 60% to 75% of them present only once.

The chain is built from TRBV27 and TRBJ1-4; 7 bases are a match to TRBD1. Sequenced sample: PBMCs. The clonotype originates from a male donor in good health and CMV-seropositive. The CDR3 is CASSRQGISEKLFF. The CDR3 DNA reads TGTGCCAGCAGCCGACAGGGCATTAGTGAAAAACTGTTTTTT. Complete variable domain (other parts from reference TRBV27 and TRBJ1-4): EAQVTQNPRYLITVTGKKLTVTCSQNMNHEYMSWYRQDPGLGLRQIYYSMNVEVTDKGDVPEGYKVSRKEKRNFPLILESPSPNQTSLYFCASSRQGISEKLFFGSGTQLSVL.